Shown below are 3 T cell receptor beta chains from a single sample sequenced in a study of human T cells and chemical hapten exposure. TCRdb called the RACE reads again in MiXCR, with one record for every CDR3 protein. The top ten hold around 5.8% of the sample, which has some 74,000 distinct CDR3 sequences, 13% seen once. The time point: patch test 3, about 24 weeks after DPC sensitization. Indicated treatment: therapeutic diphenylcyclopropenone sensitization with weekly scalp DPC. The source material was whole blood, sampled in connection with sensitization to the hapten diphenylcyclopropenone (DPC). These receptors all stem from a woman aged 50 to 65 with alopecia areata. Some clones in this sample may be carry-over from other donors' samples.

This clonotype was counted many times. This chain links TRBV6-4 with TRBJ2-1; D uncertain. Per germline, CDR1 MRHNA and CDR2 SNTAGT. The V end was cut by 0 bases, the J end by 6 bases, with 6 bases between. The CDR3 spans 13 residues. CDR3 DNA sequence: TGTGCCAGCAGTGACTCTTTCGGCAATGAGCAGTTCTTC. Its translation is CASSDSFGNEQFF.

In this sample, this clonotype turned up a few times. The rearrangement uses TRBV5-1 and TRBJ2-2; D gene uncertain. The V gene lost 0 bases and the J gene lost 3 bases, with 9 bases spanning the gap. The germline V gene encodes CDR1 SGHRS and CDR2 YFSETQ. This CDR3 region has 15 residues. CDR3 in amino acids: CASSLDPRYTGELFF. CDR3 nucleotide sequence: TGCGCCAGCAGCTTGGATCCCAGATACACCGGGGAGCTGTTTTTT. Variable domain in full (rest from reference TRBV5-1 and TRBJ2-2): KAGVTQTPRYLIKTRGQQVTLSCSPISGHRSVSWYQQTPGQGLQFLFEYFSETQRNKGNFPGRFSGRQFSNSRSEMNVSTLELGDSALYLCASSLDPRYTGELFFGEGSRLTVL.

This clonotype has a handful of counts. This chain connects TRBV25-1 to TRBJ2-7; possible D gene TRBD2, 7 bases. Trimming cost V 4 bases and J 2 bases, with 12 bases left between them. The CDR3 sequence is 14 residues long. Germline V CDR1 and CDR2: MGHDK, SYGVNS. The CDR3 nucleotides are TGTGCCAGCAGTGTCGGGGGGCCAACCTACGAGCAGTACTTC. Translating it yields CASSVGGPTYEQYF.